The clone carrying this T cell receptor (beta chain) was detected a few times. Sorted cells numbering about 19,000 to 1,000,000, with 10%, 30% or 50% RNA, yielded the naive CD8 libraries. CD8+CD4-CCR7+CD45RA+ sorting gave the naive CD8 T cells. Between the trimmed V and J ends, which lost 7 bases and 3 bases, there was a span of 16 bases. Germline CDR1 LNHDA, CDR2 SQIVND (reference sequence). The CDR3 loop spans 14 amino acids. MiXCR, run by TCRdb on the PCR reads, gives a single entry per CDR3 protein. Of 460,000 or so distinct CDR3 sequences listed, around 23% were seen once; the top ten hold roughly 0.77%. This specimen comes from a study of molecular identifiers for immune sequencing clone quantification.

The sequenced sample consisted of naive CD8+ T cells from blood, with Jurkat cell RNA spiked in. Subset specified: FACS-sorted CD8+CD4-CCR7+CD45RA+ naive T cells. This TCR came from a human donor in good health. Some libraries in this study had Jurkat cell RNA spiked in. The chain links TRBV19 to TRBJ2-7, with D possibly matching TRBD1 (6 bases). The CDR3 here is CASTNDRPFYEQYF. The CDR3 DNA follows: TGTGCCAGTACTAATGACAGGCCTTTCTACGAGCAGTACTTC.